This is a list of T cell receptor beta chains from one sample in a study of Tregs in tolerant kidney transplant recipients. Sequencing was performed with immunoSEQ multiplex PCR; in TCRdb, only in-frame clones are kept and a portion is missing. The data show roughly 54,000 clones, 89% seen once. Sequences were derived from CD8+ T cells from blood (PBMCs), sampled 12 months after the transplant. Receptor source: a human patient who received a combined kidney and bone marrow transplant. Some of these T cells may belong to the graft donor. Each CDR3 is given with its conserved first and last residue. Fields, in order: CDR3 protein, CDR3 DNA, clone size, V gene, D gene, J gene, CDR3 length. A D gene is named only where the DNA matches it firmly. Size is omitted from some rows. Given values are once, few, many or a class for expanded clones.

CDR3: CASSFYDGELFF; DNA: TGTGCCAGCAGCTTCTATGACGGGGAGCTGTTTTTT; size: .; V: TRBV5-6; D: .; J: TRBJ2-2; length: 12
CDR3: CATSRDRYSGRSYEQYF; DNA: TGTGCCACCAGCAGAGATAGGTATAGCGGGAGATCCTACGAGCAGTACTTC; size: .; V: TRBV15; D: TRBD2; J: TRBJ2-7; length: 17
CDR3: CASSLDTRYQGNTIYF; DNA: TGTGCCAGCAGCTTGGACACCCGTTATCAAGGAAACACCATATATTTT; size: .; V: TRBV7-8; D: .; J: TRBJ1-3; length: 16
CDR3: CASSYFAGHYEQYF; DNA: TGTGCCAGCAGTTACTTCGCAGGGCACTACGAGCAGTACTTC; size: .; V: TRBV6-5; D: .; J: TRBJ2-7; length: 14
CDR3: CASSYGGTTEAFF; DNA: TGTGCCAGCAGTTACGGGGGGACCACTGAAGCTTTCTTT; size: .; V: TRBV6-5; D: .; J: TRBJ1-1; length: 13
CDR3: CASRGSLSSYNEQFF; DNA: TGCGCCAGCAGGGGCAGCCTTAGCTCCTACAATGAGCAGTTCTTC; size: .; V: TRBV4-1; D: .; J: TRBJ2-1; length: 15
CDR3: CASSVREETQYF; DNA: TGTGCCAGCAGCGTCCGCGAGGAGACCCAGTACTTC; size: .; V: TRBV25-1; D: .; J: TRBJ2-5; length: 12
CDR3: CASSFSGGGITDTQYF; DNA: TGTGCCAGTAGTTTCAGCGGAGGAGGGATCACAGATACGCAGTATTTT; size: .; V: TRBV19; D: .; J: TRBJ2-3; length: 16
CDR3: CASSPTPTPYNEQFF; DNA: TGTGCCAGCAGCCCCACCCCCACTCCCTACAATGAGCAGTTCTTC; size: few; V: TRBV7-3; D: .; J: TRBJ2-1; length: 15
CDR3: CASSQDAQGPNYGYTF; DNA: TGCGCCAGCAGCCAAGATGCCCAGGGGCCGAACTATGGCTACACCTTC; size: .; V: TRBV4-1; D: .; J: TRBJ1-2; length: 16
CDR3: CASSQVSRGSYNEQFF; DNA: TGTGCCAGCAGCCAAGTCTCGCGGGGGAGCTACAATGAGCAGTTCTTC; size: once; V: TRBV4-2; D: TRBD2; J: TRBJ2-1; length: 16
CDR3: CASSSRTGTEAFF; DNA: TGTGCCAGCAGTTCCCGGACAGGGACTGAAGCTTTCTTT; size: .; V: TRBV28; D: TRBD1; J: TRBJ1-1; length: 13
CDR3: CSVGTGEDGEQYF; DNA: TGCAGCGTGGGGACAGGAGAGGATGGCGAGCAGTACTTC; size: .; V: TRBV29-1; D: TRBD1; J: TRBJ2-7; length: 13
CDR3: CASSLQGNTEAFF; DNA: TGTGCCAGCAGTTTACAGGGTAACACTGAAGCTTTCTTT; size: .; V: TRBV27; D: .; J: TRBJ1-1; length: 13
CDR3: CASRLALAGVNNEQFF; DNA: TGTGCCAGCAGGCTCGCCTTAGCGGGGGTGAACAATGAGCAGTTCTTC; size: .; V: TRBV6-6; D: TRBD2; J: TRBJ2-1; length: 16
CDR3: CASSDPLAGIEYTQYF; DNA: TGTGCCAGCAGTGACCCACTAGCGGGGATAGAATATACGCAGTATTTT; size: .; V: TRBV2; D: TRBD2; J: TRBJ2-3; length: 16
CDR3: CASSATGLSYEQYF; DNA: TGTGCCAGCAGTGCCACAGGGTTATCCTACGAGCAGTACTTC; size: once; V: TRBV6-5; D: .; J: TRBJ2-7; length: 14
CDR3: CASRSRLEVLEKLFF; DNA: TGTGCCAGCAGGTCCAGACTGGAGGTATTGGAAAAACTGTTTTTT; size: .; V: TRBV13; D: .; J: TRBJ1-4; length: 15
CDR3: CAWNLHENEKLFF; DNA: TGTGCCTGGAACTTGCACGAAAATGAAAAACTGTTTTTT; size: .; V: TRBV30; D: .; J: TRBJ1-4; length: 13
CDR3: CASSLGTSALVYEQYF; DNA: TGTGCCAGCAGCTTAGGGACTAGTGCCCTCGTCTACGAGCAGTACTTC; size: .; V: TRBV7-8; D: TRBD2; J: TRBJ2-7; length: 16
CDR3: CASSPMGDYYGYTF; DNA: TGTGCCAGCAGCCCCATGGGCGATTACTATGGCTACACCTTC; size: .; V: TRBV7-9; D: .; J: TRBJ1-2; length: 14
CDR3: CASRPDRVYNSPLHF; DNA: TGCGCCAGCAGACCTGACAGGGTCTATAATTCACCCCTCCACTTT; size: once; V: TRBV10-2; D: TRBD1; J: TRBJ1-6; length: 15
CDR3: CASSFSGQGLWEQYF; DNA: TGTGCCAGCAGTTTTTCGGGACAGGGGTTATGGGAGCAGTACTTC; size: once; V: TRBV28; D: TRBD1; J: TRBJ2-7; length: 15
CDR3: CASSLGTGWTEAFF; DNA: TGTGCCAGCAGCCTGGGGACAGGGTGGACTGAAGCTTTCTTT; size: .; V: TRBV7-8; D: TRBD1; J: TRBJ1-1; length: 14
CDR3: CASSIVSGDSTPFVYNEQFF; DNA: TGTGCCAGTAGTATAGTATCTGGGGACAGCACTCCATTCGTCTACAATGAGCAGTTCTTC; size: .; V: TRBV19; D: TRBD1; J: TRBJ2-1; length: 20
CDR3: CASSPRTSGFNNEQFF; DNA: TGTGCCAGCAGCCCGAGGACTAGCGGGTTTAACAATGAGCAGTTCTTC; size: .; V: TRBV11-3; D: TRBD2; J: TRBJ2-1; length: 16